This T cell receptor (beta chain) was identified during a study of cytomegalovirus exposure and HLA in healthy donors. Study conclusions and caveats: There were some V segments, including TRBV6-2 and TRBV6-3, excluded as indistinguishable. A later analysis appeared to link common viral pathogens to several of the most significant clusters. The majority of CMV-associated TCR beta chains were reported as apparently HLA-restricted in a later analysis.

This clone was detected once. What it binds is unknown. A multiplex PCR was run with 60 Vbeta primers and 13 Jbeta primers. The method was immunoSEQ multiplex PCR; TCRdb's version includes in-frame clones alone and lacks a portion of them. The table has over 100,000 clones, approximately 87% seen once. These donors, healthy bone marrow donors, were studied. V was cut by 6 bases and J by 7 bases, with 15 bases left in between. This CDR3 spans 14 amino acids. Germline loops: CDR1 MDHEN, CDR2 SYDVKM. Input material: PBMCs. The clonotype was recovered from a man aged 35 to 55 in good health and CMV-seronegative. V usage is TRBV28 and J usage is TRBJ1-4; TRBD1 is a possible D gene (6 bases). CDR3 sequence reads: CASSITGHIEKLFF. The CDR3 DNA follows: TGTGCCAGCAGCATTACGGGACACATTGAAAAACTGTTTTTT.